The 13 T cell receptor beta chains given below trace back to one sample, sequenced in a study of patients and donors after allogeneic stem cell transplantation. A single record per CDR3 protein comes from TCRdb applying MiXCR to the RT-PCR reads. This table holds some 200,000 distinct CDR3 sequences, 41% found once. The material sequenced was blood, either unsorted or a sorted T cell fraction (not recorded which). The receptors here all came from a human donor who was either an allogeneic HSCT recipient or a stem cell or donor lymphocyte infusion donor (not recorded which). It is not recorded whose cells these are; they may come from a transplant donor.

This clonotype was detected only a few times. The genes are TRBV5-1 and TRBJ2-3, with D uncertain. Germline V gene sequence: CDR1 SGHRS, CDR2 YFSETQ. The length of the CDR3 is 17 residues. V was pared by 5 bases and J by 0 bases, with 19 bases between. CDR3 loop: CASSHLPTYFSTDTQYF. As DNA, the CDR3 is TGCGCCAGCAGTCACTTACCTACCTACTTTAGCACAGATACGCAGTATTTT. The variable domain in full, with the rest retrieved from reference TRBV5-1 and TRBJ2-3, is KAGVTQTPRYLIKTRGQQVTLSCSPISGHRSVSWYQQTPGQGLQFLFEYFSETQRNKGNFPGRFSGRQFSNSRSEMNVSTLELGDSALYLCASSHLPTYFSTDTQYFGPGTRLTVL.

This clonotype was recorded a few times. The V call is TRBV20-1, the J call TRBJ2-1, with TRBD2 identical over 8 bases. Unmatched junction bases numbered 9, after V lost 3 bases and J lost 8 bases. The germline V gene has CDR1 DFQATT and CDR2 SNEGSKA (reference sequence). The CDR3 extends over 14 amino acids. The CDR3 nucleotides are TGCAGTGCTAGTCCAGCGGGAGTAGCCCATGAGCAGTTCTTC. This encodes CSASPAGVAHEQFF.

The table lists this clonotype with many counts. CDR3 sequence (DNA): TGTGCCAGCAGCTTGTTCAGGGGCGTGGGAACTGAAGCTTTCTTT. Protein sequence: CASSLFRGVGTEAFF. J is TRBJ1-1 and V is TRBV7-2; D is possibly TRBD1 (6 bases). The CDR3 consists of 15 residues. Germline V gene data show CDR1 as SGHTA and CDR2 as FQGNSA. Trimming cost V 3 bases and J 5 bases, with 16 bases left between them.

In its sample, this clonotype was seen many times. V is TRBV12-3 or TRBV12-4 and J is TRBJ1-1, with a possible D match to TRBD1 (6 bases). This CDR3 has 16 residues. Deletions cut 7 bases from V and 1 base from J, with 19 bases between. CDR3 region: CASKLQGGAQNTEAFF. CDR3 coding DNA: TGTGCCAGCAAACTACAGGGTGGGGCTCAGAACACTGAAGCTTTCTTT.

The V call is TRBV30, the J call TRBJ1-1, with D maybe TRBD1 (5 bases). This CDR3 has 14 amino acids. CDR1 is GTSNPN, CDR2 SVGIG, per germline (reference sequence). The V gene lost 5 bases and the J gene lost 4 bases, with 17 bases spanning the gap. The CDR3 spells CAWGLGLRSTEAFF. DNA for the CDR3: TGTGCCTGGGGCTTGGGACTTCGAAGCACTGAAGCTTTCTTT.

The V call is TRBV6-2 or TRBV6-3, the J call TRBJ2-1, with a weak D call TRBD2 (5 bases). The V and J ends lost 2 bases and 7 bases respectively, with 15 bases between them. Germline-derived CDR1 and CDR2 are MNHEY and SVGEGT. There are 15 residues in the CDR3. CDR3 region: CASSYALLVGNEQFF. The CDR3 DNA reads TGTGCCAGCAGTTACGCCCTACTAGTAGGTAATGAGCAGTTCTTC.

The chain is built from TRBV24-1 and TRBJ1-2; 7 positions match TRBD1. The CDR3 is 13 residues long. The germline CDR1 and CDR2 sequences are KGHDR and SFDVKD. Germline trimming cut 2 bases from V and 6 bases from J; bases unmatched to any gene: 2. CDR3 protein: CATSDSQGDGYTF. CDR3 bases: TGTGCCACCAGTGATTCTCAGGGGGATGGCTACACCTTC.

The CDR3 bases are TGTGCCAGCAGCTTGGTTAGCGTTGCCTACGAGCAGTACTTC. It is translated as CASSLVSVAYEQYF. This chain connects TRBV5-5 to TRBJ2-7; D is possibly TRBD2 (5 bases). The V gene's germline CDR1 is SGHKS and CDR2 YYEKEE (reference sequence). The CDR3 is made up of 14 amino acids. The V end lost 0 bases, the J end lost 2 bases, and 9 bases lay between the germline ends.

V and J are TRBV4-2 and TRBJ2-1, with 7 bases fitting TRBD2. This CDR3 comprises 15 residues. Germline values: CDR1 LGHNA, CDR2 YNFKEQ. V shed 3 bases, J shed 4 bases, and the junction held 6 bases outside the gene matches. CDR3 sequence: CASSHAPSGYNEQFF. The DNA for the CDR3 is TGTGCCAGCAGCCATGCGCCTAGCGGATACAATGAGCAGTTCTTC.

This chain connects TRBV6-5 to TRBJ1-2; TRBD1 agrees at 10 bases. The V gene's germline CDR1 is MNHEY and CDR2 SVGAGI. Germline trimming cut 8 bases from V and 7 bases from J; bases unmatched to any gene: 7. The CDR3 extends over 13 amino acids. The CDR3 loop is CASGRTGGSGYTF. The CDR3, as DNA: TGTGCCAGCGGTAGGACAGGGGGTTCTGGCTACACCTTC.

The rearrangement links TRBV7-8 to TRBJ1-1; the D is unclear. Per the germline V gene, CDR1 is SGHVS and CDR2 is FQNEAQ. V lost 3 bases, J lost 0 bases, and 14 bases lay in between. This CDR3 region has 16 residues. CDR3 sequence: CASSLRAEPMNTEAFF. CDR3 in DNA: TGTGCCAGCAGCTTGCGCGCAGAGCCTATGAACACTGAAGCTTTCTTT.

This chain links TRBV12-3 or TRBV12-4 with TRBJ2-5, with a tentative D call TRBD1 (5 bases). V shed 2 bases and J shed 3 bases, with 13 bases lying between them. CDR3 length: 15 residues. Here the CDR3 reads CASSLRGRDEETQYF. The CDR3 region has the DNA TGTGCCAGCAGTTTAAGGGGCAGGGATGAAGAGACCCAGTACTTC.

The chain couples TRBV12-3 or TRBV12-4 to TRBJ1-2; perhaps TRBD1 as D (5 bases). V shed 4 bases and J shed 6 bases, with 15 bases lying between them. The CDR3 runs to 14 residues. The CDR3 nucleotides read TGTGCCAGCAGTTCTACCCTGGGGGGTCATGGCTACACCTTC. It specifies CASSSTLGGHGYTF.